The source of this T cell receptor beta chain is a study of spatial heterogeneity in lung cancer. Study summary: The study consistently detected more beta-chain than alpha-chain sequences.

TCRdb called the 5' RACE reads again in MiXCR, with one record for every CDR3 protein. Here the sample spans tens of thousands of distinct CDR3 sequences, roughly an eighth being singletons. This clonotype was picked up many times. The CDR3 has 14 residues. Trimming shortened V by 6 bases and J by 0 bases, and 15 bases separated the two germline ends. Germline V gives CDR1 DFQATT, CDR2 SNEGSKA (reference sequence). Described time point: sample taken at primary tumor resection. The sample here was PBMCs, taken at surgery. The TCR sequence derives from a male donor with early-stage non-small cell lung cancer. V and J are TRBV20-1 and TRBJ2-7; TRBD1 or TRBD2 may be the D gene (6 bases each). The CDR3 nucleotides are TGCAGTGCCAGGGGCGGGGCAAGCTCCTACGAGCAGTACTTC. Its protein product is CSARGGASSYEQYF.